This record covers a single T cell receptor beta chain. Libraries were prepared by immunoSEQ multiplex PCR; TCRdb keeps only in-frame clonotypes and omits some of them. The sample has fewer than 150,000 clones; about two thirds are singletons. These data belong to a study of shared clonotypes between healthy human individuals. The sample comprised memory CD8+ T cells sorted from blood. Subset in this sample: CD45RO+ cells pooled with CCR7-negative TemRA cells. The TCR was taken from a woman aged 25 to 39 in good health.

The CDR3 nucleotides are TGTGCCAGCAGAAACCTTTTGGGGGGAGCCGAGACCCAGTACTTC. Protein: CASRNLLGGAETQYF. The J gene is TRBJ2-5, the V gene TRBV27, with a weak D call TRBD2 (6 bases). CDR3 size: 15 residues. Trimming took off 6 bases at V and 5 bases at J, with 19 bases between the two ends. Germline loops: CDR1 MNHEY, CDR2 SMNVEV (reference sequence).